This T cell receptor beta chain was captured in a study of technical replicates of blood from a handful of donors. Using immunoSEQ multiplex PCR, the repertoire was profiled, and TCRdb retains in-frame clones only, with some absent. The sample holds just over 70,000 clones, over 85% seen once. This CDR3 has 15 residues. V shed 5 bases, J shed 8 bases, and the junction held 9 bases outside the gene matches. CDR1 is SGHTA and CDR2 is FQGNSA in the germline V gene. The chain is built from TRBV7-2 and TRBJ2-1; 10 bases map to TRBD2. The origin of this receptor is a human donor in good health. The sequenced sample was T cells isolated from PBMCs. CDR3 in amino acids: CASSPLAGGGYEQFF. CDR3 DNA sequence: TGTGCCAGCAGCCCCTTAGCGGGAGGCGGCTATGAGCAGTTCTTC. The full variable domain, its missing parts supplied by reference TRBV7-2 and TRBJ2-1, is GAGVSQSPSNKVTEKGKDVELRCDPISGHTALYWYRQSLGQGLEFLIYFQGNSAPDKSGLPSDRFSAERTGGSVSTLTIQRTQQEDSAVYLCASSPLAGGGYEQFFGPGTRLTVL.